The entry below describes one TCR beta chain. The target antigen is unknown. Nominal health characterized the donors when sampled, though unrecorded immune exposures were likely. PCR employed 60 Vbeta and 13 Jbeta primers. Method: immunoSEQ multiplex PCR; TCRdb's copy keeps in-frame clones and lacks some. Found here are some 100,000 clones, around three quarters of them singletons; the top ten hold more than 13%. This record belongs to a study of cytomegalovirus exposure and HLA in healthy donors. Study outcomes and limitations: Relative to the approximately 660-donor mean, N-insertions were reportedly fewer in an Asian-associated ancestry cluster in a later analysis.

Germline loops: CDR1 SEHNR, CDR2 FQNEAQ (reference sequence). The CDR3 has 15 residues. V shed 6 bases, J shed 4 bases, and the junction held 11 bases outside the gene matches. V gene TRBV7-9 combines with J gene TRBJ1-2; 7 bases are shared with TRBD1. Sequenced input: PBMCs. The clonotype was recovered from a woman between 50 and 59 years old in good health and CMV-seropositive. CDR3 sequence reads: CASRSRGLRLYGYTF. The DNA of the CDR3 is TGTGCCAGCAGGTCCAGGGGGTTAAGGCTCTATGGCTACACCTTC.